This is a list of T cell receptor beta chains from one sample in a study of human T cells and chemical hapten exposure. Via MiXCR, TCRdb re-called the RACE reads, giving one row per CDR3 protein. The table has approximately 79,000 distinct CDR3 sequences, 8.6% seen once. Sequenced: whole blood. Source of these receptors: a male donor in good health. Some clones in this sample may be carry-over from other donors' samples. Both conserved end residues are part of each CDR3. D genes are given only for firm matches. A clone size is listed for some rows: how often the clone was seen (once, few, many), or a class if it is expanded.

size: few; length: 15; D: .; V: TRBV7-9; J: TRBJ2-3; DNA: TGTGCCAGCAGCTTCCCGGGGGCGATGGCAGATACGCAGTATTTT; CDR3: CASSFPGAMADTQYF
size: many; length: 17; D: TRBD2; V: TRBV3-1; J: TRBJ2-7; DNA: TGTGCCAGCAGCCCCCAATTTGAGCGGGGGGCGTCCTACGAGCAGTACTTC; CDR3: CASSPQFERGASYEQYF
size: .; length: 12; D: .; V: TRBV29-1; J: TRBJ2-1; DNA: TGCAGCGTTGAAGGGTCGGGCGATGAGCAGTTCTTC; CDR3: CSVEGSGDEQFF
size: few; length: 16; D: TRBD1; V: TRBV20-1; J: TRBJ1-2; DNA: TGCAGTGCTAGAGACTCCCAGGGGGGAGCTCTCTATGGCTACACCTTC; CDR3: CSARDSQGGALYGYTF
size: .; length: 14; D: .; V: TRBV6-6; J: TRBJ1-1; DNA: TGTGCCAGCAGTTACTCGACCACGAACACTGAAGCTTTCTTT; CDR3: CASSYSTTNTEAFF
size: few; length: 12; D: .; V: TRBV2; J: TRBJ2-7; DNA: TGTGCCAGCAGCGGCACAGGGCGCGAGCAGTACTTC; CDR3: CASSGTGREQYF
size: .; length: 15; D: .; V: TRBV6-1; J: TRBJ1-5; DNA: TGTGCCAGCAGTGAGATCAGGAGAGCGGGTCAGCCCCAGCATTTT; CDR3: CASSEIRRAGQPQHF
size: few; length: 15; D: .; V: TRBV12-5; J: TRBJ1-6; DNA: TGTGCTAGTGGTCCACTCGGGACATATAATTCACCCCTCCACTTT; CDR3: CASGPLGTYNSPLHF
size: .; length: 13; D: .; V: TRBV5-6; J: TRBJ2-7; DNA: TGTGCCAGCAGCGCCACCGGGGGCTACGAGCAGTACTTC; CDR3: CASSATGGYEQYF
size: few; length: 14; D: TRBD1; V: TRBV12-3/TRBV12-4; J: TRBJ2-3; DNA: TGTGCCAGCAGTTTGGGACAGCTCACAGATACGCAGTATTTT; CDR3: CASSLGQLTDTQYF
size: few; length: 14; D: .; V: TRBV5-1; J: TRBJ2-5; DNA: TGCGCCAGCAGGGCTCCCGGGGTCCAAGAGACCCAGTACTTC; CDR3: CASRAPGVQETQYF
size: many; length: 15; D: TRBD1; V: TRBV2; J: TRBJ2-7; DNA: TGTGCCAGCAGTGAATTTGGACAGGGGGTTTACGAGCAGTACTTC; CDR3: CASSEFGQGVYEQYF
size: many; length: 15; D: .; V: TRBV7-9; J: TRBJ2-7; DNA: TGTGCCAGCAGCTTAGGTCCCGGACAGACTTACGAGCAGTACTTC; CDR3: CASSLGPGQTYEQYF
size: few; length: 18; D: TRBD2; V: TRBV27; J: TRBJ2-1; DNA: TGTGCCAGCAGCTCCCTAGTGCTAGCGGGGAGCTCCTACAATGAGCAGTTCTTC; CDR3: CASSSLVLAGSSYNEQFF
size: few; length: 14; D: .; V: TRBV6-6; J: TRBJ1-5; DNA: TGTGCCAGCACCCAAAGACAGAACAATCAGCCCCAGCATTTT; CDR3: CASTQRQNNQPQHF
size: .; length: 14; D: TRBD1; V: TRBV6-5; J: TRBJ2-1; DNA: TGTGCCAGCAGTTACCGACAGGGGAGGAATGAGCAGTTCTTC; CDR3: CASSYRQGRNEQFF
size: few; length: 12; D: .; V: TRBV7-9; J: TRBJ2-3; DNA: TGTGCCAGCAGCTTAAACCAGGATACGCAGTATTTT; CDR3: CASSLNQDTQYF
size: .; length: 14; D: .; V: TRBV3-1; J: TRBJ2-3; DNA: TGTGCCAGCAGCCATTTAGCTGCCACAGATACGCAGTATTTT; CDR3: CASSHLAATDTQYF
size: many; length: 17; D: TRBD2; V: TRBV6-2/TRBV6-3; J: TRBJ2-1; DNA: TGTGCCAGCAGTTACTCCCCTCCTAGCGGGGTTTACAATGAGCAGTTCTTC; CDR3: CASSYSPPSGVYNEQFF
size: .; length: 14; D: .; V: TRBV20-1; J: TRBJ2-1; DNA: TGCAGTGCTATCGCTCGTTTCGGGGACAATGAGCAGTTCTTC; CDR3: CSAIARFGDNEQFF
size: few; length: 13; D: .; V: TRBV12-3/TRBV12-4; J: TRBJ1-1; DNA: TGTGCCAGCCGAGGGGGTTTGAACACTGAAGCTTTCTTT; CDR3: CASRGGLNTEAFF
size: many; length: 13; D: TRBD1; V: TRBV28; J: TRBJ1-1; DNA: TGTGCCAGCAGTAACGACAGGGAGGCTGAAGCTTTCTTT; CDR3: CASSNDREAEAFF
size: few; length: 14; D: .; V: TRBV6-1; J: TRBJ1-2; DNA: TGTGCCAGCAGTGAAGAGGAGGGCTACTATGGCTACACCTTC; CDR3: CASSEEEGYYGYTF
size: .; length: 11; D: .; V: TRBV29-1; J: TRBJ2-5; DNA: TGCAGCACCAGACTGCAAGAGACCCAGTACTTC; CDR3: CSTRLQETQYF
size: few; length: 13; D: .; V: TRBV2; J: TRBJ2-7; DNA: TGTGCCAGCAGTGTGGACGGATCCTACGAGCAGTACTTC; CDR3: CASSVDGSYEQYF